The sequence of this T cell receptor (beta chain) was determined in a study of molecular identifiers for immune sequencing clone quantification. Turning to the study itself: Replicate RNA from about 19,000 or 110,000 naive CD8 T cells formed five aliquots; four were sequenced.

This clonotype was picked up a small number of times. Its antigen is unknown. Previously described methods and listed TCR primers were employed for the bulk TCR libraries. TCRdb ran MiXCR on the PCR reads and lists one entry per CDR3 protein. Of some 590,000 distinct CDR3 sequences in the sample, 25% are singletons; the top ten hold about 0.78%. General study points: Over 99% of CMV-specific effector molecules, but under 1% of naive ones, were in clones above 20 copies.

Sorting was used to obtain naive CD8 T cells (CD8+CD4-CCR7+CD45RA+). CDR1 and CDR2 from the germline V gene are SGHAT and FQNNGV. CDR3 length: 12 residues. Germline trimming cut 6 bases from V and 5 bases from J; bases unmatched to any gene: 4. Sample: naive CD8+ T cells from blood, with Jurkat cell RNA spiked in. This sample's subset: FACS-sorted CD8+CD4-CCR7+CD45RA+ naive T cells. This TCR was recovered from a human donor in good health. Some libraries in this study had Jurkat cell RNA spiked in. The V and J genes are TRBV11-2 and TRBJ2-7; 7 bases match TRBD1. CDR3 nucleotide sequence: TGTGCCAGCAGTGCCACAGGGGACGAGCAGTACTTC. It translates to CASSATGDEQYF.